Shown below are 14 T cell receptor beta chains from a single sample sequenced in a study of T cell clusters in autoimmune cytopenias. One tube held mixed TRB-A and TRB-B primer pools for touch-down PCR. TCRdb re-called the multiplex PCR reads; one entry per CDR3 protein, DNA not given. This repertoire comprises some 7,200 distinct CDR3 sequences; its ten largest clones make up 8.5% to 10%. Each sample's input was about 270 ng genomic DNA, 30,000 to 45,000 genome equivalents. Another study also made use of these data, one on T cell repertoires in aging, cancer and after chemotherapy.

Sequencing was performed on peripheral blood. The source of these receptors is a human donor in good health.

CDR3 region: CASSPETGSGNTIYF. This rearrangement joins TRBV18 to TRBJ1-3; absent DNA, TCRdb's TRBD1 call cannot be checked. Germline V gene sequence: CDR1 KGHSH, CDR2 LQKENI. There are 15 residues in the CDR3.

This clonotype is labeled medium-sized (0.01 to 0.1%) based on frequency. V and J are TRBV5-6 and TRBJ2-7; TCRdb outputs TRBD2, but without DNA this stays unchecked. The germline V gene encodes CDR1 SGHDT and CDR2 YYEEEE. This CDR3 contains 16 residues. This CDR3 is CASSLVAGHSSYEQYF.

Its frequency marks this clonotype as medium-sized (0.01 to 0.1%). The chain couples TRBV30 to TRBJ1-5. The germline V gene has CDR1 GTSNPN and CDR2 SVGIG (reference sequence). This CDR3 region has 12 residues. This CDR3 is CAWSAGNQPQHF.

This clonotype is identified as medium-sized from frequency. The chain couples TRBV19 to TRBJ1-4; TCRdb names TRBD1, which stays unverified in the absence of DNA. CDR1 and CDR2 from the germline V gene are LNHDA and SQIVND (reference sequence). The CDR3 has 14 amino acids. CDR3: CASSKWDTPEKLFF.

The V gene is TRBV7-6, the J gene TRBJ2-3; the D gene TCRdb calls, TRBD2, cannot be checked with no DNA. The CDR3 is 16 amino acids. CDR1 is SGHVS, CDR2 FNYEAQ, per germline. CDR3 amino acids: CASSLAARGGRNTQYF.

The chain has TRBV6-2 or TRBV6-3 and TRBJ1-2; the D call of TRBD1 rests on TCRdb alone, since no DNA is present to check it. The germline gives CDR1 MNHEY, CDR2 SVGEGT. CDR3 length: 13 residues. CDR3 sequence reads: CASSYSAGRGYTF.

V usage is TRBV6-5 and J usage is TRBJ2-5; TCRdb's assignment of TRBD2 cannot be checked, as there is no DNA. Germline CDR1 and CDR2: MNHEY and SVGAGI. The CDR3 covers 17 residues. The chain's CDR3 is CASSLGAGVTLQETQYF.

This sequence joins TRBV29-1 and TRBJ2-5; TCRdb picks TRBD1, but there is no DNA to check that call. This CDR3 spans 12 amino acids. The germline V gene has CDR1 SQVTM and CDR2 ANQGSEA. The CDR3 here is CSVAGVQETQYF.

This chain connects TRBV5-4 to TRBJ2-1; no DNA is available, so the TRBD2 call from TCRdb remains unchecked. The germline CDR1 and CDR2 sequences are SGHNT and YYREEE (reference sequence). CDR3 length: 14 amino acids. CDR3 sequence: CASSFTSGYNEQFF.

This clonotype is labeled medium-sized based on frequency. The CDR3 loop reads CASTRNRDRYSGANVLTF. The chain uses TRBV19 and TRBJ2-6; TCRdb's D call, TRBD1, is unchecked because there is no DNA. Per germline, CDR1 LNHDA and CDR2 SQIVND (reference sequence). The CDR3 spans 18 residues.

The rearrangement links TRBV5-4 to TRBJ1-1; without DNA, the TCRdb call of TRBD1 cannot be checked. The CDR3 spans 14 residues. Germline values: CDR1 SGHNT, CDR2 YYREEE (reference sequence). CDR3 region: CASLPSGDAVEAFF.

The rearrangement joins TRBV6-2 or TRBV6-3 to TRBJ1-2. Looked up from germline, CDR1 is MNHEY and CDR2 is SVGEGT. CDR3 length equals 14 residues. The CDR3 reads CASSYLGPGGFYTF.

The genes are TRBV6-1 and TRBJ2-3. CDR1 and CDR2 (germline): MNHNS, SASEGT. CDR3 length: 14 residues. The CDR3 here is CASSEAGGLDTQYF.

This clonotype is medium-sized by frequency. This chain uses TRBV15 with TRBJ2-3; TCRdb designates TRBD1, a call that cannot be tested without DNA. The CDR3 is 15 residues long. The germline gives CDR1 LNHNV, CDR2 YYDKDF (reference sequence). The CDR3 loop is CATSREQGRTDTQYF.